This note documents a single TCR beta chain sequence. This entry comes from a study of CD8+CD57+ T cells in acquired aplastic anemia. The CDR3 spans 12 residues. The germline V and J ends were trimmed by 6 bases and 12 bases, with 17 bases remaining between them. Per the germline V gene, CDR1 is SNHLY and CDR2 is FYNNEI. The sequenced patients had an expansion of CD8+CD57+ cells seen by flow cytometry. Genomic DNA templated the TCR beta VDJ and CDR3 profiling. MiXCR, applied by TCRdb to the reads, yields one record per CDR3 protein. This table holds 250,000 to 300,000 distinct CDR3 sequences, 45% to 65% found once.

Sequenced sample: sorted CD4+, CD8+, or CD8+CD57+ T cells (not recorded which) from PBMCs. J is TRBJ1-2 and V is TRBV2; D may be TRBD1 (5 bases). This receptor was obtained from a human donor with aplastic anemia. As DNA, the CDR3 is TGTGCCAGCAGCGATCGTGCCGGGACTCACACCTTC. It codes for CASSDRAGTHTF.